The 25 T cell receptor beta chains presented below share a single source sample, sequenced in a study of pediatric ulcerative colitis. Clones were sequenced by immunoSEQ multiplex PCR, and TCRdb holds only the in-frame ones, with some missing. The sample consists of 4,500 to 6,000 clones, around nine tenths of them appearing once. Sequencing was done on a sample of blood. All receptors come from a girl aged 5 to 17 who was a control in a study of pediatric ulcerative colitis.

The chain employs TRBV4-3 and TRBJ1-4; TRBD1 aligns across 7 bases. CDR1 and CDR2 from the germline V gene are LGHNA and YSLEER. The CDR3 extends over 15 amino acids. The junction had 6 bases not matched to a gene; V was cut back by 4 bases and J by 4 bases. The CDR3 is CASSPGQVFNEKLFF. CDR3 DNA: TGCGCCAGCAGCCCTGGACAGGTATTTAATGAAAAACTGTTTTTT.

CDR3 sequence (DNA): TGTGCCAGCAGCACACAGACTATCCCGGGGGGAGAGACCCAGTACTTC. Residues: CASSTQTIPGGETQYF. The V and J genes are TRBV9 and TRBJ2-5, with 7 bases fitting TRBD2. The CDR3 extends over 16 amino acids. V dropped 4 bases and J dropped 4; count of bases not matched to a gene: 13. Germline V lookup: CDR1 SGDLS, CDR2 YYNGEE.

V is TRBV18 and J is TRBJ2-3; 9 nucleotides line up with TRBD1. Germline CDR1 reads KGHSH; CDR2 reads LQKENI. The CDR3 extends over 16 amino acids. V was clipped by 5 bases and J by 0 bases; unmatched bases: 6. The CDR3 sequence is CASSSTGGLSTDTQYF. DNA of the CDR3: TGTGCCAGCTCATCAACAGGGGGCTTAAGCACAGATACGCAGTATTTT. Looking up the rest from reference TRBV18 and TRBJ2-3 gives the full variable domain: NAGVMQNPRHLVRRRGQEARLRCSPMKGHSHVYWYRQLPEEGLKFMVYLQKENIIDESGMPKERFSAEFPKEGPSILRIQQVVRGDSAAYFCASSSTGGLSTDTQYFGPGTRLTVL.

The chain couples TRBV28 to TRBJ1-5; 8 nucleotides match TRBD1. Trimming cost V 6 bases and J 11 bases; bases outside gene matches: 12. This CDR3 spans 14 amino acids. Germline CDR1 reads MDHEN; CDR2 reads SYDVKM. The CDR3 bases are TGTGCCAGCAGAGAGGACAGGGCCCTCCTGACCCAGCATTTT. Its protein product is CASREDRALLTQHF.

This clone was picked up a small number of times. J is TRBJ1-2 and V is TRBV4-2; 7 bases fit TRBD1. The length of the CDR3 is 14 residues. V shed 2 bases, J shed 4 bases, and the junction held 4 bases outside the gene matches. Looked up from germline, CDR1 is LGHNA and CDR2 is YNFKEQ. The CDR3 nucleotides are TGTGCCAGCAGCCAACGGACAGGCACCTATGGCTACACCTTC. Protein sequence: CASSQRTGTYGYTF.

The rearrangement joins TRBV30 to TRBJ2-7; TRBD2 aligns across 13 bases. The CDR3 is 15 amino acids. V lost 3 bases and J lost 4; bases outside the gene matches: 6. Germline values: CDR1 GTSNPN, CDR2 SVGIG (reference sequence). In DNA form, the CDR3 reads TGTGCCTGGAGCAGAGGACTAGCGGGAGCTTACGAGCAGTACTTC. Residues: CAWSRGLAGAYEQYF.

This clone has just one count. V and J are TRBV27 and TRBJ2-5; D is undetermined. The V and J ends lost 5 bases and 2 bases respectively, with 9 bases between them. Per germline, CDR1 MNHEY and CDR2 SMNVEV (reference sequence). The CDR3 is made up of 13 amino acids. The CDR3 DNA follows: TGTGCCAGCAGTGATCGGATGCAAGAGACCCAGTACTTC. It translates to CASSDRMQETQYF.

The CDR3 DNA is TGTGCCAGCTCACTACCAGGGGAAGACATTCAGTACTTC. It yields the protein CASSLPGEDIQYF. The V gene is TRBV18, the J gene TRBJ2-4; possible D gene TRBD1, 6 bases. The germline V gene has CDR1 KGHSH and CDR2 LQKENI. The CDR3 covers 13 residues. Trimming stripped 4 bases from V and 8 bases from J, with 12 bases between.

The chain links TRBV27 to TRBJ1-2; D unclear. Trimming took 5 bases from V and 5 from J, leaving 15 bases between them. This CDR3 is 14 amino acids long. Germline lookup yields CDR1 MNHEY and CDR2 SMNVEV (reference sequence). The CDR3 nucleotides are TGTGCCAGCAGTCCATTTGGGCTGTGGTATGGCTACACCTTC. Protein: CASSPFGLWYGYTF.

This rearrangement joins TRBV9 to TRBJ2-3; TRBD1 matches at 8 bases. V lost 4 bases to trimming and J lost 6 bases; unmatched junction nucleotides: 13. The CDR3 runs to 16 residues. Germline CDR1 is SGDLS and CDR2 is YYNGEE. CDR3 nucleotide sequence: TGTGCCAGCAGCTCCCCCCAGGGGAGGACAGGGGATACGCAGTATTTT. The encoded protein is CASSSPQGRTGDTQYF.

The chain carries TRBV10-1 and TRBJ2-1; a possible D gene is TRBD2 (5 bases). The germline V gene has CDR1 WNHNN and CDR2 SYGVQD (reference sequence). V was clipped by 3 bases and J by 8 bases, with 17 bases between them. CDR3 size: 15 residues. The CDR3 coding sequence is TGCGCCAGCAGTGAAGCGCGAGGGCGACGCTATGAGCAGTTCTTC. Amino acids: CASSEARGRRYEQFF.

This rearrangement joins TRBV2 to TRBJ1-2; D uncertain. Trimming left V 7 bases short and J 0 bases short, with 24 bases between. The CDR3 totals 18 residues. CDR1 and CDR2 (germline): SNHLY, FYNNEI. CDR3 nucleotides: TGTGCCAGCACCCCAATAATCATAGGATTGTTCTCTAACTATGGCTACACCTTC. Translating gives CASTPIIIGLFSNYGYTF. Full variable domain (outside the CDR3, taken from reference TRBV2 and TRBJ1-2): EPEVTQTPSHQVTQMGQEVILRCVPISNHLYFYWYRQILGQKVEFLVSFYNNEISEKSEIFDDQFSVERPDGSNFTLKIRSTKLEDSAMYFCASTPIIIGLFSNYGYTFGSGTRLTVV.

DNA for the CDR3: TGTGCCAGCAGTTTAGCGGGGCCTGCCTACGAGCAGTACTTC. Translation: CASSLAGPAYEQYF. J is TRBJ2-7 and V is TRBV27; D is possibly TRBD2 (6 bases). Trimming took off 2 bases at V and 2 bases at J, with 10 bases between the two ends. This CDR3 is 14 amino acids long. Germline loops: CDR1 MNHEY, CDR2 SMNVEV (reference sequence).

This chain joins TRBV29-1 and TRBJ2-3, with a tentative D call TRBD2 (6 bases). Trimming left V 7 bases short and J 6 bases short, with 8 bases between. This CDR3 is built from 10 residues. The germline CDR1 and CDR2 sequences are SQVTM and ANQGSEA. The CDR3 region has the DNA TGCAGCGGGGGAGGTGATACGCAGTATTTT. Amino acid sequence: CSGGGDTQYF.

The chain joins TRBV10-3 to TRBJ2-7; tentative D call: TRBD2 (6 bases). Germline values: CDR1 ENHRY, CDR2 SYGVKD. This CDR3 comprises 16 residues. The germline V and J ends were trimmed by 4 bases and 6 bases, with 22 bases remaining between them. The CDR3 DNA follows: TGTGCCATCAGTGCGGGATGGGTCCCTGAGCGGGCCGAGCAGTACTTC. It translates to CAISAGWVPERAEQYF.

This chain links TRBV7-6 with TRBJ2-3; 7 nucleotides agree with TRBD1. CDR3 size: 15 residues. Germline CDR1 SGHVS, CDR2 FNYEAQ. V gave up 6 bases and J gave up 3 bases; unmatched junction bases: 9. The CDR3, as DNA: TGTGCCAGCAGTCTCGCAGGGGGAAGGACAGATACGCAGTATTTT. Amino acid sequence: CASSLAGGRTDTQYF.

The chain couples TRBV5-1 to TRBJ2-1; perhaps D is TRBD1 or TRBD2 (5 bases each). Germline lookup yields CDR1 SGHRS and CDR2 YFSETQ. V was trimmed by 0 bases and J by 5 bases, leaving 12 bases between them. The CDR3 covers 15 residues. Written as DNA, the CDR3 is TGCGCCAGCAGCTTGGTGAAAACGGGACACAATGAGCAGTTCTTC. The encoded protein is CASSLVKTGHNEQFF. Combining the CDR3 with reference TRBV5-1 and TRBJ2-1 gives the whole variable domain KAGVTQTPRYLIKTRGQQVTLSCSPISGHRSVSWYQQTPGQGLQFLFEYFSETQRNKGNFPGRFSGRQFSNSRSEMNVSTLELGDSALYLCASSLVKTGHNEQFFGPGTRLTVL.

This clone was detected once. The chain is built from TRBV28 and TRBJ1-3; 7 bases are shared with TRBD1. The CDR3 extends over 15 amino acids. Losses at the gene ends were 5 bases for V and 2 bases for J; bases not matched to a gene: 6. Germline V gives CDR1 MDHEN, CDR2 SYDVKM. CDR3 residues: CASSLQGKAGNTIYF. The CDR3, as DNA: TGTGCCAGCAGTCTACAGGGGAAGGCTGGAAACACCATATATTTT.

The chain recombines TRBV7-3 with TRBJ2-1; D is undetermined. CDR1 and CDR2 (germline): SGHTA, FQGTGA. Trimming took 5 bases from V and 8 from J, leaving 16 bases between them. The CDR3 sequence is 14 residues long. The chain's CDR3 is CASSLLGFGDEQFF. In DNA form, the CDR3 reads TGTGCCAGCAGCCTACTGGGGTTTGGCGATGAGCAGTTCTTC.

This rearrangement joins TRBV6-1 to TRBJ1-4, with D uncertain. Trimming took off 1 base at V and 8 bases at J, with 14 bases between the two ends. The CDR3 extends over 15 amino acids. Germline values: CDR1 MNHNS, CDR2 SASEGT. In DNA form, the CDR3 reads TGTGCCAGCAGTGAAGTAAACTTCAAAGGGGAAAAACTGTTTTTT. Translation gives CASSEVNFKGEKLFF.

The chain recombines TRBV19 with TRBJ1-2, with a possible D match to TRBD1 (6 bases). V was pared by 5 bases and J by 4 bases, with 35 bases between. Per germline, CDR1 LNHDA and CDR2 SQIVND (reference sequence). This CDR3 region has 21 residues. The chain's CDR3 is CASSSQHPIWTAPHNFYGYTF. The CDR3 nucleotides read TGTGCCAGTAGTTCCCAACACCCCATCTGGACAGCCCCACACAACTTCTATGGCTACACCTTC.

The chain has TRBV30 and TRBJ1-4, with TRBD1 identical over 7 bases. The V gene's germline CDR1 is GTSNPN and CDR2 SVGIG (reference sequence). The CDR3 runs 12 residues. V shed 7 bases and J 5 bases; nucleotides not matched to a gene: 4. The CDR3 loop is CAFRDSNEKLFF. In DNA, the CDR3 is TGTGCCTTCCGGGACAGCAATGAAAAACTGTTTTTT.

This clone was picked up one time. The J gene is TRBJ2-7, the V gene TRBV19, with 11 bases matching TRBD1. V shed 5 bases and J 7 bases; nucleotides not matched to a gene: 7. Germline-derived CDR1 and CDR2 are LNHDA and SQIVND (reference sequence). This CDR3 contains 14 residues. As DNA, the CDR3 is TGTGCCAGTAGTGCCGGACAGGGGGCTGGTGAGCAGTACTTC. It encodes CASSAGQGAGEQYF.

The rearrangement links TRBV10-3 to TRBJ1-2; a weak D match, TRBD1 (6 bases). Germline values: CDR1 ENHRY, CDR2 SYGVKD. This CDR3 is built from 12 residues. Deletions cut 7 bases from V and 3 bases from J, with 9 bases between. DNA for the CDR3: TGTGCCATCAAACAGGGCGACTATGGCTACACCTTC. Residues: CAIKQGDYGYTF.

The chain carries TRBV7-2 and TRBJ1-4; TRBD1 is a possible D gene (6 bases). The CDR3 runs to 14 residues. The V end lost 3 bases, the J end lost 6 bases, and 11 bases lay between the germline ends. Germline V gene data show CDR1 as SGHTA and CDR2 as FQGNSA. CDR3 region: CASSLQQGYEKLFF. Written as DNA, the CDR3 is TGTGCCAGCAGCTTGCAACAGGGCTATGAAAAACTGTTTTTT.